These 4 T cell receptor beta chains were sequenced from one sample in a study of T-cell reconstitution after alpha-beta-depleted transplantation in children. This sample's TCRbeta library carried unique molecular identifier barcodes. MiXCR, applied by TCRdb to the PCR reads, yields one record per CDR3 protein. Of about 250,000 distinct CDR3 sequences listed, 20% to 30% are singletons. The material sequenced was PBMCs, mostly from graft donor cells, taken 360 days after TCRalphabeta/CD19-depleted stem cell transplant. These receptors came from a female patient aged 2-9 years who had a stem cell transplant for congenital amegakaryocytic thrombocytopenia, so the T cells may come from the graft donor.

In regard to this clonotype: One end of the junction varies from germline; a read error may be responsible. DNA for the CDR3: TGTGCCAGTAGCTTAGAGGACTGGGCCGGGGAGCAGTTCTTC. It encodes CASSLEDWAGEQFF. The chain couples TRBV11-2 to TRBJ2-1; weak D call: TRBD2 (5 bases). This CDR3 has 14 residues. From germline, CDR1 is SGHAT and CDR2 FQNNGV.

This chain uses TRBV7-8 with TRBJ2-5; 8 bases align to TRBD1. CDR1 SGHVS and CDR2 FQNEAQ come from the germline V gene. CDR3 length: 16 residues. V shed 5 bases and J 1 base; nucleotides not matched to a gene: 9. CDR3 amino acids: CASSKRRDRPQETQYF. DNA of the CDR3: TGTGCCAGCAGCAAACGGAGGGACAGGCCCCAAGAGACCCAGTACTTC.

This clonotype turned up a few times. The chain combines TRBV15 with TRBJ2-3; unclear D gene. The CDR3 extends over 16 amino acids. Germline V lookup: CDR1 LNHNV, CDR2 YYDKDF (reference sequence). The V end was cut by 0 bases, the J end by 3 bases, with 13 bases between. The CDR3 bases are TGTGCCACCAGCAGAGACCTTCCAGGTGGTACAGATACGCAGTATTTT. It codes for CATSRDLPGGTDTQYF. The whole variable domain, filled in from reference TRBV15 and TRBJ2-3, reads DAMVIQNPRYQVTQFGKPVTLSCSQTLNHNVMYWYQQKSSQAPKLLFHYYDKDFNNEADTPDNFQSRRPNTSFCFLDIRSPGLGDTAMYLCATSRDLPGGTDTQYFGPGTRLTVL.

The gene calls are TRBV7-2 and TRBJ2-7; TRBD2 might be the D (5 bases). Between the trimmed V and J ends, which lost 1 base and 2 bases, there was a span of 12 bases. From germline, CDR1 is SGHTA and CDR2 FQGNSA. This CDR3 is 15 amino acids long. This CDR3 is CASSLVVGEAYEQYF. The CDR3 nucleotides read TGTGCCAGCAGCTTAGTGGTGGGAGAGGCCTACGAGCAGTACTTC.